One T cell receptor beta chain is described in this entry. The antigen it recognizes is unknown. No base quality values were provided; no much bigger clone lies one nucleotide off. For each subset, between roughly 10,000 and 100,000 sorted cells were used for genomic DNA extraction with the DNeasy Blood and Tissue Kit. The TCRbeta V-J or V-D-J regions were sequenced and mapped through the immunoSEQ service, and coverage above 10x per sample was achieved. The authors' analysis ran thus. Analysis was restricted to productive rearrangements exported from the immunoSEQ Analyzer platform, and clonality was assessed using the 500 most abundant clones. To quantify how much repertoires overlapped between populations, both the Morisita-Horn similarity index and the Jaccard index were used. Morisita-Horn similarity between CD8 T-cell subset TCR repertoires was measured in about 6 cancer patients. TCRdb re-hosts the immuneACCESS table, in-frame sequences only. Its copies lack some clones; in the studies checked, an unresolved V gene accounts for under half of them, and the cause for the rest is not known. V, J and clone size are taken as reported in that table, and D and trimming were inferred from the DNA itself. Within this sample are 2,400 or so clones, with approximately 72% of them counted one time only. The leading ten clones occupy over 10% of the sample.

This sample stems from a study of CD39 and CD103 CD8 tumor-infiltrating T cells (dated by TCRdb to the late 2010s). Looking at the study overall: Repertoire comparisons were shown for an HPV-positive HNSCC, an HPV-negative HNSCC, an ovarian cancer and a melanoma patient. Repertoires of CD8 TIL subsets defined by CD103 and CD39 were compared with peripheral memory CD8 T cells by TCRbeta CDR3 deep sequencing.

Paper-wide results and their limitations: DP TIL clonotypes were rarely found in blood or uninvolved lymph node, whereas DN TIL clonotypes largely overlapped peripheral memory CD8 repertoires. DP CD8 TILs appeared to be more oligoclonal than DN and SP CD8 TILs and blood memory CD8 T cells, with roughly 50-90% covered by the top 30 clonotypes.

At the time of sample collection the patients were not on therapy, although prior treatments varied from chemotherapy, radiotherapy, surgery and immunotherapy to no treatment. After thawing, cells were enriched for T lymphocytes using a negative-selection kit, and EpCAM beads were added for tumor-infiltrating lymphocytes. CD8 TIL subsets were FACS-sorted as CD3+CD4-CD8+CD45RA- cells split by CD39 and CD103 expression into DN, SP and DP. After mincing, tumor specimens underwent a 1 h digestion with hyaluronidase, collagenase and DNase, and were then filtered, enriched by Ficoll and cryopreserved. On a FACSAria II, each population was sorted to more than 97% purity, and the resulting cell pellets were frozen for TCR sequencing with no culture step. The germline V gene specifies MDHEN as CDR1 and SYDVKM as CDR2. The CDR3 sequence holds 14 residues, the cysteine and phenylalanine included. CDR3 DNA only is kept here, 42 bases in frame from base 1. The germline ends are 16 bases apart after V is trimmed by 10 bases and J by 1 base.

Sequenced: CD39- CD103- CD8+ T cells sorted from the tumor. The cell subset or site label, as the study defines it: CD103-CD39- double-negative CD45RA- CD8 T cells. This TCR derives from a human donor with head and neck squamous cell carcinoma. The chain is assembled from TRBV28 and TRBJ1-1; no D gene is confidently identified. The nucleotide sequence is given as TGTGCCACCCTGAAACAGATCAAGAACACTGAAGCTTTCTTT. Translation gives CATLKQIKNTEAFF.